This note documents a single TCR beta chain sequence. No cognate antigen has been identified for it. One base away there is no much larger clone; base qualities are not given. The collaborating institutions used their own protocols to collect whole blood in K2EDTA tubes. For TCRbeta analysis, collaborators shipped samples as frozen whole blood, isolated PBMCs, or DNA extracted from either of those sample types. TCRbeta CDR3 regions were amplified from genomic DNA by means of the immunoSEQ Assay, a bias-controlled multiplex PCR. Concerning the study's data processing: The number of nucleated cells in each sample was estimated by amplification of reference gene primers within the assay. To quantify the absolute abundance of each unique TCRbeta CDR3 rearrangement, sequence reads were collapsed and filtered. For each sample, productive Simpson clonality was calculated by taking the square root of Simpson's diversity index across productive rearrangements. TCRdb took this table from immuneACCESS and kept in-frame rearrangements with V and J called. Such tables lack part of the clones; where checked against another copy, unresolved V genes explain under half of the gap, and the rest is unexplained. V and J calls and clone size come straight from that table; D and trimming were deduced from the DNA. The sample table holds around 130,000 clones, of which approximately 84% were seen once. The top ten clones comprise roughly 17% of the sample.

This sample is part of a study of blood T cell repertoires in COVID-19 (dated by TCRdb to the early 2020s). The study in broad terms: Samples covering the acute and convalescent phases of COVID-19 were provided by collaborators in the United States, Italy and Spain. Deeply sampled blood TCRbeta repertoires from subjects exposed to, actively infected with, or recovered from COVID-19 were included in the dataset. The samples were drawn from two sources: the first 160 participants of the ongoing ImmuneRACE study, and 1,000 to 1,500 subjects contributed by 6 global collaborators. Where HLA class I and class II types were available, the types were taken from metadata supplied by the sample provider, not from assay-based typing. Sample metadata almost always included a de-identified subject ID, COVID-19 status, age in years and sex. The repertoires were released in a freely available public database intended as a resource for research on the immune response to SARS-CoV-2. The material from the prospective study consisted of cDNA or gDNA derived from T cells, B-cell-depleted T cells, or PBMCs. Broad study findings and their caveats: The quantity of clinical and demographic metadata differed by source and by participant and was supplied without curation.

From the cysteine through the phenylalanine, the CDR3 covers 14 amino acids. CDR3 DNA is the only sequence kept; it has 42 bases, read in frame from the first base. In the germline V gene, CDR1 corresponds to SGHAT and CDR2 to FQNNGV. Trimming costs V 1 base and J 5 bases, and their ends lie 8 bases apart. This clonotype was sampled from a woman aged 80 or older with acute or convalescent COVID-19. This chain joins TRBV11-2 to TRBJ2-2; no D gene call is confident. The specimen was peripheral blood. The DNA is as follows: TGTGCCAGCAGCTTAGCGGGTCCAACCGGGGAGCTGTTTTTT. Translated, this gives CASSLAGPTGELFF.